Listed below are T cell receptor beta chains from one sample, sequenced in a study of T cell repertoires in cytomegalovirus infection. TCRdb processed the reads anew with MiXCR; each CDR3 protein has one entry. Here the sample spans 60,000 to 75,000 distinct CDR3 sequences, approximately 3.6% being singletons. Sequencing input: PBMCs. Source of these receptors: a human donor in good health (CMV status not recorded). Some clones in this sample may be carry-over from other donors' samples. CDR3s include the opening cysteine and the closing phenylalanine or tryptophan. A D gene is named only where the DNA matches it firmly. Clone size is given for some rows only: seen once, a few or many times, or a class if the clone is expanded.

V gene: TRBV10-3; J gene: TRBJ1-1; D gene: -; CDR3 length: 15; clone size: many; CDR3 DNA: TGTGCCATCAGTGTAACGGGGGGCGAGTCGATTGAAGCTTTCTTT; CDR3 protein: CAISVTGGESIEAFF
V gene: TRBV7-2; J gene: TRBJ2-3; D gene: -; CDR3 length: 11; clone size: many; CDR3 DNA: TGTGCCAGCAGCCCGATAGATACGCAGTATTTT; CDR3 protein: CASSPIDTQYF
V gene: TRBV7-2; J gene: TRBJ2-3; D gene: TRBD1; CDR3 length: 14; clone size: many; CDR3 DNA: TGTGCCAGCAGCCGGGACAGGATGACAGATACGCAGTATTTT; CDR3 protein: CASSRDRMTDTQYF
V gene: TRBV7-2; J gene: TRBJ2-1; D gene: -; CDR3 length: 15; clone size: many; CDR3 DNA: TGTGCCAGCAGCTTAGAAGTAAGGGCCTACAATGAGCAGTTCTTC; CDR3 protein: CASSLEVRAYNEQFF
V gene: TRBV6-2/TRBV6-3; J gene: TRBJ1-1; D gene: -; CDR3 length: 15; clone size: many; CDR3 DNA: TGTGCCAGCGAAGTAGGTAAGGGAAAGGGCACTGAAGCTTTCTTT; CDR3 protein: CASEVGKGKGTEAFF
V gene: TRBV7-2; J gene: TRBJ2-4; D gene: TRBD2; CDR3 length: 19; clone size: many; CDR3 DNA: TGTGCCAGCAGCCCGACTAGCGGGAGGTCGCGCCGGGCCAAAAACATTCAGTACTTC; CDR3 protein: CASSPTSGRSRRAKNIQYF
V gene: TRBV28; J gene: TRBJ1-1; D gene: -; CDR3 length: 13; clone size: many; CDR3 DNA: TGTGCCAGCAGTTTGTCGAGAAACACTGAAGCTTTCTTT; CDR3 protein: CASSLSRNTEAFF
V gene: TRBV29-1; J gene: TRBJ2-3; D gene: -; CDR3 length: 11; clone size: many; CDR3 DNA: TGCAGCGCTTCCGAGGGGGATACGCAGTATTTT; CDR3 protein: CSASEGDTQYF
V gene: TRBV5-1; J gene: TRBJ2-7; D gene: -; CDR3 length: 13; clone size: many; CDR3 DNA: TGCGCCAGCAGCACCGCGGACAGCTACGAGCAGTACTTC; CDR3 protein: CASSTADSYEQYF
V gene: TRBV7-6; J gene: TRBJ1-6; D gene: -; CDR3 length: 14; clone size: -; CDR3 DNA: TGTGCCGGGGGGGGGGGCCCCTATAATTCACCCCTCCACTTT; CDR3 protein: CAGGGGPYNSPLHF
V gene: TRBV7-2; J gene: TRBJ2-5; D gene: -; CDR3 length: 13; clone size: many; CDR3 DNA: TGTGCCAGCAGCTTTTCGGCGCAAGAGACCCAGTACTTC; CDR3 protein: CASSFSAQETQYF
V gene: TRBV7-2; J gene: TRBJ2-6; D gene: -; CDR3 length: 14; clone size: many; CDR3 DNA: TGTGCCAGCAACATAGCACCTCCCCCCCAAGTCCTGACTTTC; CDR3 protein: CASNIAPPPQVLTF
V gene: TRBV11-1; J gene: TRBJ2-1; D gene: -; CDR3 length: 12; clone size: many; CDR3 DNA: TGTGCCAGCAGCTTAAACAGTGCTGCACTGTTCTTC; CDR3 protein: CASSLNSAALFF
V gene: TRBV6-5; J gene: TRBJ1-1; D gene: -; CDR3 length: 15; clone size: many; CDR3 DNA: TGTGCCAGCAGTTACTTGTCGGTCATGAACACTGAAGCTTTCTTT; CDR3 protein: CASSYLSVMNTEAFF
V gene: TRBV6-1; J gene: TRBJ2-2; D gene: -; CDR3 length: 13; clone size: many; CDR3 DNA: TGTGCCAGCAGTGAATTCGCCACCGGGGAGCTGTTTTTT; CDR3 protein: CASSEFATGELFF
V gene: TRBV12-3/TRBV12-4; J gene: TRBJ2-4; D gene: -; CDR3 length: 12; clone size: many; CDR3 DNA: TGTGCCAGCAGTTTGAAGGCAAACATTCAGTACTTC; CDR3 protein: CASSLKANIQYF
V gene: TRBV7-8; J gene: TRBJ2-7; D gene: TRBD1; CDR3 length: 15; clone size: many; CDR3 DNA: TGTGCCAGCAGTGCTCAGACAGGGGCGCTTGGAGAGCAGTACTTC; CDR3 protein: CASSAQTGALGEQYF
V gene: TRBV6-1; J gene: TRBJ2-7; D gene: TRBD1; CDR3 length: 13; clone size: many; CDR3 DNA: TGTGCCAGCAGTGATGCAGGGGGCTACGAGCAGTACTTC; CDR3 protein: CASSDAGGYEQYF
V gene: TRBV7-2; J gene: TRBJ1-5; D gene: -; CDR3 length: 13; clone size: many; CDR3 DNA: TGTGCCAGCAGCTACCAGGGGAATCAGCCCCAGCATTTT; CDR3 protein: CASSYQGNQPQHF
V gene: TRBV7-8; J gene: TRBJ2-3; D gene: -; CDR3 length: 13; clone size: many; CDR3 DNA: TGTGCCAGCAGCCCCCGCCGCACAGATACGCAGTATTTT; CDR3 protein: CASSPRRTDTQYF
V gene: TRBV7-2; J gene: TRBJ2-7; D gene: TRBD1; CDR3 length: 16; clone size: many; CDR3 DNA: TGTGCCAGCAGCTTAGCTGCGGGGACAGGTAACTACGAGCAGTACTTC; CDR3 protein: CASSLAAGTGNYEQYF
V gene: TRBV7-8; J gene: TRBJ1-6; D gene: -; CDR3 length: 15; clone size: many; CDR3 DNA: TGTGCCAGCAGCTTGGGGGGCGTTGATAATTCACCCCTCCACTTT; CDR3 protein: CASSLGGVDNSPLHF
V gene: TRBV7-2; J gene: TRBJ1-5; D gene: -; CDR3 length: 13; clone size: many; CDR3 DNA: TGTGCCAGCAGCTTTGAGGTCGGTCAGCCCCAGCATTTT; CDR3 protein: CASSFEVGQPQHF
V gene: TRBV7-2; J gene: TRBJ1-1; D gene: -; CDR3 length: 13; clone size: many; CDR3 DNA: TGTGCCAGCAGCTTTTGGACTAACACTGAAGCTTTCTTT; CDR3 protein: CASSFWTNTEAFF
V gene: TRBV19; J gene: TRBJ2-3; D gene: -; CDR3 length: 15; clone size: -; CDR3 DNA: TGTGCCAGTAGTTTCCAGCCGACTAGCACAGATACGCAGTATTTT; CDR3 protein: CASSFQPTSTDTQYF
V gene: TRBV7-2; J gene: TRBJ1-2; D gene: TRBD1; CDR3 length: 12; clone size: many; CDR3 DNA: TGTGCCAGCAGCTTAGCCAGGGGGGGCTACACCTTC; CDR3 protein: CASSLARGGYTF
V gene: TRBV7-2; J gene: TRBJ2-5; D gene: -; CDR3 length: 14; clone size: many; CDR3 DNA: TGTGCCAGCAGCCCAGGACGTTTCCAAGAGACCCAGTACTTC; CDR3 protein: CASSPGRFQETQYF
V gene: TRBV10-3; J gene: TRBJ1-6; D gene: -; CDR3 length: 12; clone size: many; CDR3 DNA: TGTGCCATCAGTGATGGGAATTCACCCCTCCACTTT; CDR3 protein: CAISDGNSPLHF
V gene: TRBV6-1; J gene: TRBJ2-6; D gene: TRBD2; CDR3 length: 16; clone size: many; CDR3 DNA: TGTGCCTCCCGGCGGGAGAGGGACTCTGGGGCCAACGTCCTGACTTTC; CDR3 protein: CASRRERDSGANVLTF
V gene: TRBV11-1; J gene: TRBJ2-7; D gene: -; CDR3 length: 15; clone size: many; CDR3 DNA: TGTGCCAGCAGCGTTATTTCCGGGGCAGCCTACGAGCAGTACTTC; CDR3 protein: CASSVISGAAYEQYF
V gene: TRBV7-2; J gene: TRBJ2-5; D gene: -; CDR3 length: 13; clone size: many; CDR3 DNA: TGTGCCAGCAGCTACGACAGGCAAGAGACCCAGTACTTC; CDR3 protein: CASSYDRQETQYF
V gene: TRBV6-2/TRBV6-3; J gene: TRBJ1-2; D gene: -; CDR3 length: 12; clone size: -; CDR3 DNA: TGTGCCAGCAGTTACTCGATTGGCGGCTACACCTTC; CDR3 protein: CASSYSIGGYTF
V gene: TRBV20-1; J gene: TRBJ2-7; D gene: -; CDR3 length: 12; clone size: many; CDR3 DNA: TGCAGTGCTAAGACTGGGATCTACGAGCAGTACTTC; CDR3 protein: CSAKTGIYEQYF
V gene: TRBV7-8; J gene: TRBJ1-6; D gene: -; CDR3 length: 13; clone size: many; CDR3 DNA: TGTGCCAGCAGCCCAAAAGAGAATTCACCCCTCCACTTT; CDR3 protein: CASSPKENSPLHF
V gene: TRBV7-2; J gene: TRBJ2-1; D gene: TRBD2; CDR3 length: 15; clone size: many; CDR3 DNA: TGTGCCAGCAGCGCCGGACTAGCGCGCTACAATGAGCAGTTCTTC; CDR3 protein: CASSAGLARYNEQFF
V gene: TRBV11-2; J gene: TRBJ2-5; D gene: -; CDR3 length: 17; clone size: many; CDR3 DNA: TGTGCCAGCAGCTTAGCGGGAGTTGCTCTGTACCAAGAGACCCAGTACTTC; CDR3 protein: CASSLAGVALYQETQYF
V gene: TRBV12-3/TRBV12-4; J gene: TRBJ1-1; D gene: -; CDR3 length: 14; clone size: many; CDR3 DNA: TGTGCCAGCAGTTTCTTTGGGAGGAACACTGAAGCTTTCTTT; CDR3 protein: CASSFFGRNTEAFF
V gene: TRBV10-3; J gene: TRBJ2-7; D gene: -; CDR3 length: 13; clone size: many; CDR3 DNA: TGTGCCATCCTAGACCTATCAACCTACGAGCAGTACTTC; CDR3 protein: CAILDLSTYEQYF
V gene: TRBV29-1; J gene: TRBJ2-1; D gene: TRBD2; CDR3 length: 14; clone size: many; CDR3 DNA: TGCAGCGGACTTAGCGGGGGCCTTAACAATGAGCAGTTCTTC; CDR3 protein: CSGLSGGLNNEQFF
V gene: TRBV7-8; J gene: TRBJ2-3; D gene: TRBD2; CDR3 length: 16; clone size: many; CDR3 DNA: TGTGCCAGCAGCACCCAGCGGGGGGGCAGCGCAGATACGCAGTATTTT; CDR3 protein: CASSTQRGGSADTQYF
V gene: TRBV12-3/TRBV12-4; J gene: TRBJ2-3; D gene: TRBD2; CDR3 length: 16; clone size: many; CDR3 DNA: TGTGCCAGCAGTTCGGGAGGTAAACCTAGCACAGATACGCAGTATTTT; CDR3 protein: CASSSGGKPSTDTQYF
V gene: TRBV7-3; J gene: TRBJ2-3; D gene: -; CDR3 length: 15; clone size: many; CDR3 DNA: TGTGCCAGCAGCAGGAGCGTTACATCCACAGATACGCAGTATTTT; CDR3 protein: CASSRSVTSTDTQYF
V gene: TRBV28; J gene: TRBJ2-7; D gene: -; CDR3 length: 13; clone size: few; CDR3 DNA: TGTGCCAGCAGTTCGGGGGCGAACTACGAGCAGTACTTC; CDR3 protein: CASSSGANYEQYF
V gene: TRBV7-2; J gene: TRBJ1-4; D gene: -; CDR3 length: 13; clone size: many; CDR3 DNA: TGTGCCAGCAGCTCGGACGAGGCGGGGAAACTGTTTTTT; CDR3 protein: CASSSDEAGKLFF
V gene: TRBV6-5; J gene: TRBJ2-5; D gene: -; CDR3 length: 11; clone size: many; CDR3 DNA: TGTGTGACCATGAGCCAAGAGACCCAGTACTTC; CDR3 protein: CVTMSQETQYF
V gene: TRBV11-2; J gene: TRBJ2-5; D gene: -; CDR3 length: 15; clone size: many; CDR3 DNA: TGTGCCAGCAGCCCTAGTAAAGGAGTGACAGAGACCCAGTACTTC; CDR3 protein: CASSPSKGVTETQYF
V gene: TRBV7-2; J gene: TRBJ2-2; D gene: TRBD2; CDR3 length: 15; clone size: many; CDR3 DNA: TGTGCCAGCAGCCCGGCGGGGGCGAACACCGGGGAGCTGTTTTTT; CDR3 protein: CASSPAGANTGELFF
V gene: TRBV2; J gene: TRBJ2-7; D gene: -; CDR3 length: 12; clone size: many; CDR3 DNA: TGTGCCAGCAGTACGGGTGGCGGCGAGCAGTACTTC; CDR3 protein: CASSTGGGEQYF